The clone carrying this T cell receptor beta chain was found many times. The record originates from a study of neurological immune-mediated disorders. It was by 5'RACE with 10-nucleotide random UMIs that the cDNA was made. In TCRdb, the 5' RACE reads were re-called with MiXCR into one record per CDR3 protein. The table shows about 38,000 distinct CDR3 sequences, with around 5% occurring only once. In germline, CDR1 is SGHTA, CDR2 FQGNSA. Trimming stripped 5 bases from V and 8 bases from J, with 6 bases between. This CDR3 contains 11 residues. The sorted libraries were prepared using some 1 million CD4+ or CD8+ T cells that had themselves been sorted.

This clonotype was sampled from a man aged 18 to 29 in good health. The sample comprised CD4+ T cells from blood. The chain carries TRBV7-2 and TRBJ2-2; D gene unclear. The CDR3, as DNA: TGTGCCAGCAGCCCCGGGGGGGAGCTGTTTTTT. Protein: CASSPGGELFF.